The clone carrying this T cell receptor (beta chain) was picked up one time. This sample stems from a study of cytomegalovirus exposure and HLA in healthy donors. The CDR3 runs 14 residues. CDR1 is SQVTM and CDR2 is ANQGSEA in the germline V gene. V was shortened by 4 bases and J by 7 bases, with 17 bases between the two germline ends. The PCR contained 60 Vbeta and 13 Jbeta primers. Sequencing used immunoSEQ multiplex PCR; TCRdb keeps in-frame clones, though not all of them. This table has fewer than 90,000 clones, 76% appearing once. Sequencing used PBMCs. This clonotype was obtained from a male donor in good health and CMV-seronegative. V usage is TRBV29-1 and J usage is TRBJ2-4; possible D gene TRBD1, 6 bases. CDR3 loop: CSVAETGRANIQYF. Written as DNA, the CDR3 is TGCAGCGTTGCCGAGACAGGAAGGGCGAACATTCAGTACTTC.